A selection of T cell receptor beta chains follows, all from one sample in a study of molecular identifiers for immune sequencing clone quantification. TCRdb reprocessed the PCR reads with MiXCR, giving one entry per CDR3 protein. This sample yields hundreds of thousands of distinct CDR3 sequences, of which about 25% are seen a single time; 0.7% to 0.95% belongs to the top ten. The source material was naive CD8+ T cells from blood, with Jurkat cell RNA spiked in. These receptors originate from a human donor in good health. Some libraries in this study had Jurkat cell RNA spiked in. CDR3s include the opening cysteine and the closing phenylalanine or tryptophan. D genes are given only for firm matches. The size entry is marked missing in some rows and otherwise reads once, few, many or a size class.

clone_size	d_call	v_call	j_call	cdr3_nt	cdr3_aa
-	-	TRBV27	TRBJ1-1	TGTCCCAGCAGTTTCCAGGTGAACACTGAAGCTTTCTTT	CPSSFQVNTEAFF
few	TRBD1	TRBV20-1	TRBJ2-7	TGCAGTGCCTCAACGCCAGGACAGGTAAACGAGCAGTACTTC	CSASTPGQVNEQYF
many	-	TRBV6-2/TRBV6-3	TRBJ2-7	TGTGCCAGCAGTTTCCGGCGTAACGGGGAGGACGAGCAGTACTTC	CASSFRRNGEDEQYF
few	-	TRBV4-3	TRBJ1-1	TGCGCCAGCAGCCGCGACAGAATGAACACTGAAGCTTTCTTT	CASSRDRMNTEAFF
-	TRBD2	TRBV6-6	TRBJ2-6	TGTGCCAGCAGCGAGACCGGGACTAGGGTCTCTGGGGCCAACGTCCTGACTTTC	CASSETGTRVSGANVLTF
many	TRBD1	TRBV5-5	TRBJ1-5	TGTGCCAGCAGCCGGGACAGCCATAGCAATCAGCCCCAGCATTTT	CASSRDSHSNQPQHF
few	TRBD2	TRBV5-4	TRBJ2-7	TGTGCCAGCAGCTTGGCAAGTGCGGGAGTTGGCGAGCAGTACTTC	CASSLASAGVGEQYF
-	-	TRBV12-3/TRBV12-4	TRBJ2-3	TGTGCCAGCAATTTGGGTGGGCCCACAGATACGCAGTATTTT	CASNLGGPTDTQYF
few	TRBD1	TRBV29-1	TRBJ2-2	TGCAGCGTTGAAGTTGTGCAGGACAGGGGGTTCATTGCCGGGGAGCTGTTTTTT	CSVEVVQDRGFIAGELFF
few	-	TRBV27	TRBJ1-6	TGTGCCAGCAGTGCTCCCACAGGAAATCGGCTACTTTCACCCCTCCACTTT	CASSAPTGNRLLSPLHF
many	TRBD1	TRBV4-1	TRBJ2-3	TGCGCCAGCAGCCAAGTACCGGGACAGGGTGCAGATACGCAGTATTTT	CASSQVPGQGADTQYF
many	-	TRBV20-1	TRBJ1-6	TGCAGTGCTAGAGCGGGGGGACCGGATTCACCCCTCCACTTT	CSARAGGPDSPLHF
-	-	TRBV4-1	TRBJ1-5	TGCGCCAGCAGCCAAGATCCCTTCAGAGGATATCAGCCCCCGCATTTT	CASSQDPFRGYQPPHF
many	-	TRBV12-3/TRBV12-4	TRBJ2-3	TGTGCCAGCAGTTTAGTCTTTGGCGGAGGGACAGATACGCAGTATTTT	CASSLVFGGGTDTQYF
few	-	TRBV10-1	TRBJ2-4	TGCGCCAGCAGTGAGCAAAGCGACATTCAGTACTTC	CASSEQSDIQYF
-	TRBD1	TRBV24-1	TRBJ2-3	TGTGCCACCAGTGACCCTCCCGGGACAGGGTTCACAGATACGCAGTATTTT	CATSDPPGTGFTDTQYF
many	TRBD2	TRBV5-1	TRBJ2-7	TGCGCCAGCAGCTTGACTAGACTAGCGGGAGCTCGCGAGCAGTACTTC	CASSLTRLAGAREQYF
many	TRBD2	TRBV30	TRBJ2-7	TGTGCCTGGAGTAGCCTAGCGGGACCTTCCTACGAGCAGTACTTC	CAWSSLAGPSYEQYF
-	-	TRBV27	TRBJ2-5	TGTGCCAGCACGTCAGACCCTGGGCAGCTCCAAGAGCCCCAGTACTTC	CASTSDPGQLQEPQYF
few	TRBD2	TRBV14	TRBJ2-7	TGTGCCAGCAGCCCCCTGACGGGAGGATTGTACGAGCAGTACTTC	CASSPLTGGLYEQYF
many	-	TRBV12-5	TRBJ2-3	TGTGCTAGTGGTTCCTCGGGACCCATGGAGGCAGATACGCAGTATTTT	CASGSSGPMEADTQYF
few	-	TRBV27	TRBJ1-1	TGTGCCAGCAGTTTATTCCGGAACACTGAAGCTTTCTTT	CASSLFRNTEAFF
-	-	TRBV29-1	TRBJ1-1	TGCAGCGTACGAAAGCTGGGTGAAGCTTTCTTT	CSVRKLGEAFF
many	TRBD2	TRBV6-5	TRBJ2-7	TGTGCCAGCTGCGTTTCCGGGCGGGGGGGGATAGAGCAGTACTTC	CASCVSGRGGIEQYF
few	-	TRBV29-1	TRBJ2-7	TGCAGCGTTGAGTTCCAGGGCTACGAGCAGTACTTC	CSVEFQGYEQYF
-	TRBD1	TRBV4-1	TRBJ2-2	TGCGCCAGCAGCCAACCGACAGGGGTGGGCGGGGAGCTGTTTTTT	CASSQPTGVGGELFF
many	TRBD1	TRBV6-6	TRBJ1-5	TGTGCCAGCAGTTTGGTGGACAGGGGAGGTAATCAGCCCCAGCATTTT	CASSLVDRGGNQPQHF
many	-	TRBV7-2	TRBJ2-7	TGTGCCAGCAACCCCACGGGTAGCTCCTACGAGCAGTACTTC	CASNPTGSSYEQYF
-	-	TRBV6-5	TRBJ2-2	TGTGCCAGCAGTTACGGCCCGGGCGTCCCCGGGGAGTTGTTTTTT	CASSYGPGVPGELFF
few	-	TRBV5-1	TRBJ2-7	TGCGCCAGCAGCTTTAAGGCGGATTACGAGCAGTACTTC	CASSFKADYEQYF
-	-	TRBV27	TRBJ2-7	TGTGCCAGCAGTTTCATGCGCTCCTACGAGCAGTACTTC	CASSFMRSYEQYF
many	-	TRBV5-6	TRBJ1-1	TGCGCCAGCAGCTTGGCTGGGCCGAACACTGAAGCTTTCTTT	CASSLAGPNTEAFF